This T cell receptor (beta chain) was obtained from a study of identical twins. cDNA molecules carried unique molecular identifiers, and template switching added a universal primer site. TCRdb processed the 5' RACE reads anew with MiXCR; each CDR3 protein has one entry. The profile shows hundreds of thousands of distinct CDR3 sequences, less than 9% of them singletons. This clonotype has at least ten counts. Looked up from germline, CDR1 is SGHRS and CDR2 is YFSETQ. Deletions cut 3 bases from V and 2 bases from J, with 6 bases between. This CDR3 has 12 amino acids. This same sample was also part of a study on yellow fever vaccine responses in identical twins.

The V gene is TRBV5-1, the J gene TRBJ2-7; D unclear. This sequence was found in a woman aged 18-29 years in good health. Specimen: memory (CD45RO+) T cells sorted from blood. The DNA for the CDR3 is TGCGCCAGCAGCTCAGAAACCTACGAGCAGTACTTC. Residues: CASSSETYEQYF.